These T cell receptor beta chains were read from a single sample in a study of blood T cell repertoires in COVID-19. Here immunoSEQ multiplex PCR was the method, and the copy in TCRdb shows in-frame clones only, minus some. The repertoire holds some 200,000 clones, with 80% as singletons. Sequencing was done on a sample of peripheral blood. The source of these receptors is a human donor in a cohort sampled during active COVID-19. CDR3s include the opening cysteine and the closing phenylalanine or tryptophan. D genes are given only for firm matches. Some rows mark clone size as missing; the rest say once, few, many or name a class of expanded clone.

-	TRBV5-1	TRBD1	TRBJ1-1	CASSQTGERTEAFF	TGCGCCAGCAGCCAGACAGGGGAGAGGACTGAAGCTTTCTTT
-	TRBV9	-	TRBJ2-7	CASSPRVGGSDEQYF	TGTGCCAGCAGCCCCCGAGTTGGTGGTTCGGACGAGCAGTACTTC
-	TRBV13	-	TRBJ1-5	CASSLRQTQPQHF	TGTGCCAGCAGCCTCCGACAGACCCAGCCCCAGCATTTT
-	TRBV30	TRBD2	TRBJ2-2	CAWSPIGAGDTGELFF	TGTGCCTGGAGTCCGATAGGAGCGGGGGACACCGGGGAGCTGTTTTTT
-	TRBV6-2/TRBV6-3	TRBD1	TRBJ1-2	CASSQGATNYGYTF	TGTGCCAGCAGCCAGGGGGCCACTAACTATGGCTACACCTTC
-	TRBV28	TRBD1	TRBJ2-7	CASSRPGTGSYEQYF	TGTGCCAGCAGCAGACCCGGGACAGGGAGCTACGAGCAGTACTTC
-	TRBV24-1	TRBD1	TRBJ1-5	CATSDPRQGGQPQHF	TGTGCCACCAGTGATCCCCGACAGGGAGGTCAGCCCCAGCATTTT
-	TRBV11-3	-	TRBJ2-1	CASSFYGLASYNEQFF	TGTGCCAGCAGCTTCTATGGGCTAGCGAGTTACAATGAGCAGTTCTTC
-	TRBV28	TRBD2	TRBJ2-1	CASSFPRLRTSGSSYNEQFF	TGTGCCAGCAGTTTCCCTAGATTAAGGACTAGCGGGAGCTCCTACAATGAGCAGTTCTTC
few	TRBV7-2	TRBD1	TRBJ1-6	CASSPGTGGGSPLHF	TGTGCCAGCAGCCCAGGGACAGGGGGAGGGTCACCCCTCCACTTT
-	TRBV7-8	-	TRBJ2-3	CASRPSLSGDTQYF	TGTGCCAGCAGGCCGTCCCTGTCGGGAGATACGCAGTATTTT
once	TRBV7-9	-	TRBJ1-1	CASSRGGDNTEAFF	TGTGCCAGCAGCCGGGGAGGGGATAACACTGAAGCTTTCTTT
-	TRBV3-1/TRBV3-2	-	TRBJ2-5	CASSQAVQETQYF	TGTGCCAGCAGCCAAGCCGTCCAAGAGACCCAGTACTTC
-	TRBV14	-	TRBJ2-1	CASSPSTSRSYNEQFF	TGTGCCAGCAGCCCATCTACCTCCCGCTCCTACAATGAGCAGTTCTTC
once	TRBV5-6	-	TRBJ2-1	CASSLKLGTITYNEQFF	TGTGCCAGCAGCTTGAAACTCGGGACAATCACCTACAATGAGCAGTTCTTC
-	TRBV3-1/TRBV3-2	-	TRBJ2-6	CASSWPGEGANVLTF	TGTGCCAGCAGCTGGCCTGGTGAAGGGGCCAACGTCCTGACTTTC
-	TRBV2	-	TRBJ1-2	CASSMAGIRGYTF	TGTGCCAGCAGCATGGCGGGAATTCGGGGCTACACCTTC
-	TRBV5-1	TRBD2	TRBJ2-5	CASSLSGEETQYF	TGCGCCAGCAGCTTGAGCGGGGAAGAGACCCAGTACTTC
-	TRBV27	TRBD2	TRBJ2-2	CASSSRTSINTGELFF	TGTGCCAGCAGTTCCCGGACTAGCATTAACACCGGGGAGCTGTTTTTT
-	TRBV7-2	TRBD1	TRBJ2-7	CASSPLGQQYLEQYF	TGTGCCAGCAGCCCCTTGGGACAGCAATATCTTGAGCAGTACTTC
-	TRBV28	-	TRBJ2-1	CASSPGPLQRVVSYNEQFF	TGTGCCAGCAGCCCAGGGCCCCTCCAGCGGGTCGTCTCCTACAATGAGCAGTTCTTC
-	TRBV28	-	TRBJ2-1	CASSLFTGLRNEQFF	TGTGCCAGCAGTCTATTCACAGGGTTGCGCAATGAGCAGTTCTTC
-	TRBV7-8	-	TRBJ1-5	CASSLARGNQPQHF	TGTGCCAGCAGCTTAGCGCGGGGGAATCAGCCCCAGCATTTT
once	TRBV18	-	TRBJ1-3	CASSIMAANSGNTIYF	TGTGCCAGCTCAATAATGGCGGCCAACTCTGGAAACACCATATATTTT
-	TRBV10-2	TRBD1	TRBJ1-5	CASKEGTGGKGHQPQHF	TGCGCCAGCAAGGAGGGGACAGGGGGCAAGGGGCATCAGCCCCAGCATTTT
-	TRBV15	-	TRBJ2-7	CATSRDIAAVSYEQYF	TGTGCCACCAGCAGAGATATTGCTGCGGTATCCTACGAGCAGTACTTC
few	TRBV14	TRBD2	TRBJ2-7	CASSHPGTSIRPQYF	TGTGCCAGCAGCCACCCCGGGACTAGCATTCGGCCGCAGTACTTC
-	TRBV27	-	TRBJ1-6	CASSLLGRTPYNSPLHF	TGTGCCAGCAGTTTACTCGGGAGGACCCCCTATAATTCACCCCTCCACTTT
-	TRBV14	TRBD2	TRBJ2-7	CASSPPLSGGSEQYF	TGTGCCAGCAGCCCGCCCCTTAGCGGGGGAAGCGAGCAGTACTTC
-	TRBV24-1	TRBD2	TRBJ2-1	CATSDLGTSGVSYNEQFF	TGTGCCACCAGTGATTTGGGGACTAGCGGGGTATCCTACAATGAGCAGTTCTTC
-	TRBV19	TRBD1	TRBJ1-1	CASSPRGRGDEGEAFF	TGTGCCAGTAGTCCCCGAGGCAGGGGGGATGAGGGTGAAGCTTTCTTT
-	TRBV5-4	-	TRBJ2-7	CASSLAISDEQYF	TGTGCCAGCAGCTTGGCTATATCGGACGAGCAGTACTTC
once	TRBV5-1	TRBD1	TRBJ2-2	CASRPHRQGEDTGELFF	TGCGCCAGCCGCCCGCACCGACAGGGGGAGGACACCGGGGAGCTGTTTTTT
-	TRBV9	-	TRBJ2-5	CASSFSGEGETQYF	TGTGCCAGCAGCTTCTCAGGGGAGGGGGAGACCCAGTACTTC
-	TRBV7-2	-	TRBJ2-7	CASTSGGSVAGEQYF	TGTGCCAGCACCTCCGGGGGCAGTGTAGCGGGCGAGCAGTACTTC
-	TRBV4-2	-	TRBJ2-3	CASSQAGTTDTQYF	TGTGCCAGCAGCCAAGCGGGTACCACAGATACGCAGTATTTT
-	TRBV27	-	TRBJ1-5	CASSQQGRQPQHF	TGTGCCAGCAGTCAACAGGGACGACAGCCCCAGCATTTT
-	TRBV27	-	TRBJ2-3	CASSLIGLTDTDTQYF	TGTGCCAGCAGTTTAATTGGACTCACCGACACAGATACGCAGTATTTT
-	TRBV18	TRBD1	TRBJ1-4	CASSPQTGGSGEKLFF	TGTGCCAGCTCACCACAGACAGGGGGTTCGGGAGAAAAACTGTTTTTT
-	TRBV21-1	-	TRBJ2-1	CASSKVYSPDSPYNEQFF	TGTGCCAGCAGCAAAGTATACAGTCCGGACAGCCCGTACAATGAGCAGTTCTTC
-	TRBV6-6	TRBD1	TRBJ2-7	CASRVGTGFYEQYF	TGTGCCAGCAGGGTTGGGACAGGGTTTTACGAGCAGTACTTC
-	TRBV5-8	-	TRBJ2-7	CASRNTGRRGHLEQYF	TGTGCCAGCAGAAACACAGGGAGGAGGGGGCATCTGGAGCAGTACTTC